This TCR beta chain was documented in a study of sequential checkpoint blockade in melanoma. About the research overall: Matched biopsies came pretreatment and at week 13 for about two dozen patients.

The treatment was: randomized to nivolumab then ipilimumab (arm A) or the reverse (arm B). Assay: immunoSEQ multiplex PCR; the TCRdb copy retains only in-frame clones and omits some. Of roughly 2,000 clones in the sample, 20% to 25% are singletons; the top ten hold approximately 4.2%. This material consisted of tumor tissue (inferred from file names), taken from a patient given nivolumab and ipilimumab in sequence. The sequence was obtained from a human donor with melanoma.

CDR3 nucleotide sequence: TGTGCCAGCAGAAGAGGAGTCCCAGATACGCAGTATTTT. This sequence encodes CASRRGVPDTQYF. The chain combines TRBV6-8 with TRBJ2-3; D is ambiguous. There are 13 residues in the CDR3. CDR1 MNHGY and CDR2 SAAAGT come from the germline V gene. With 6 bases removed from V and 4 bases from J, the gap between germline ends came to 11 bases.